The TCR beta chain under discussion was sequenced for a study of cytomegalovirus exposure and HLA in healthy donors. Findings and limits, study-wide: After further analysis at a later stage, 16,951 TCR beta sequences were associated with HLA alleles at 0.05 false discovery rate. Roughly uniform depth of sequencing across donors was assumed in presence/absence analyses. Reportedly, cytomegalovirus status was diagnosed with high sensitivity and specificity. According to a later analysis, donors in an Asian-associated ancestry cluster reportedly had fewer N-insertions than the roughly 640-donor mean.

Concerning this clone: As yet, its antigen is unknown.

Researchers ran the PCR with 60 Vbeta and 13 Jbeta primers. Using immunoSEQ multiplex PCR, the repertoire was profiled, and TCRdb retains in-frame clones only, with some absent. Of some 140,000 clones detected, roughly two thirds appear once; the ten largest clones hold about 1.2%. With 6 bases clipped from V and 10 bases from J, the junction kept 10 bases outside the gene matches. CDR3 length: 14 amino acids. CDR1 is SNHLY, CDR2 FYNNEI, per germline. The sequence was collected from a woman aged 40 to 50 in good health and CMV-seronegative. The chain couples TRBV2 to TRBJ2-1, with 9 bases fitting TRBD1. Sequenced: PBMCs. CDR3 in DNA: TGTGCCAGCAGCCCGGGACAGGGTGTGTGGGAGCAGTTCTTC. This encodes CASSPGQGVWEQFF.